The rows below give T cell receptor beta chains drawn from one sample of a study of post-analysis software for immune sequencing data. TCRdb passed the PCR reads through MiXCR, listing each CDR3 protein once. This sample has approximately 570,000 distinct CDR3 sequences, with 44% found just once. Sequencing was done on a sample of blood. These receptors were obtained from a girl between 5 and 17 years old with multiple sclerosis. CDR3s include the opening cysteine and the closing phenylalanine or tryptophan. D genes are given only for firm matches. Clone size is not always given. Where it is, it says once, few, many or a class for expanded clones.

V gene	D gene	J gene	clone size	CDR3 DNA	CDR3 protein
TRBV4-1	NA	TRBJ2-3	NA	TGCGCCAGCAGCCGGTTAACAGGGGAGGTAACAGATACGCAGTATTTT	CASSRLTGEVTDTQYF
TRBV20-1	TRBD1	TRBJ2-5	NA	TGCAGTGCTAGGGGGACAGGGGGTATCGAGACCCAGTACTTC	CSARGTGGIETQYF
TRBV20-1	NA	TRBJ2-7	few	TGCAGTGCCGCTCGGACCGGCCCCGGCGAGCAGTACTTC	CSAARTGPGEQYF
TRBV15	NA	TRBJ1-2	NA	TGTGCCACCAGCAGAGATTGGGGGAACTATGGCTACACCTTC	CATSRDWGNYGYTF
TRBV5-1	TRBD1	TRBJ1-2	once	TGCGCCAGCAGCTTCGAAGGTGCACAGGGGGCGAGAGGCTACACCTTC	CASSFEGAQGARGYTF
TRBV5-1	TRBD2	TRBJ2-3	few	TGCGCCAGCAGGAAACTAGCGGGAGTCACAGATACGCAGTATTTT	CASRKLAGVTDTQYF
TRBV7-6	NA	TRBJ2-3	few	TGTGCCAGCAGCGGGAGGAACCTACCTAGCACAGATACGCAGTATTTT	CASSGRNLPSTDTQYF
TRBV5-1	NA	TRBJ2-7	NA	TGCGCCAGCAGCCCCCCGGAGGTTAGCTCCTACGAGCAGTACTTC	CASSPPEVSSYEQYF
TRBV4-2	NA	TRBJ1-1	once	TGTGCCAGCAGCCAAGATTTCGGCAGGGGAGGCACTGAAGCTTTCTTT	CASSQDFGRGGTEAFF
TRBV20-1	TRBD2	TRBJ2-5	few	TGCAGTGCTAACCTAGCGGGGGGAGAGACCCAGTACTTC	CSANLAGGETQYF
TRBV7-6	NA	TRBJ2-7	NA	TGTGCCAGCAGCTTAGAGGAGGGCTGGGTCTACGAGCAGTACTTC	CASSLEEGWVYEQYF
TRBV30	TRBD1	TRBJ1-2	NA	TGTGCCTGGAGTGCCGGACAGGGCAACTATGGCTACACCTTC	CAWSAGQGNYGYTF
TRBV25-1	TRBD2	TRBJ2-1	NA	TGTGCCAGCAGCCTGACTAGCGGGATTTTAAATGAGCAGTTCTTC	CASSLTSGILNEQFF
TRBV3-1	NA	TRBJ2-5	NA	TGTGCCGGCAGCCAAGATCCAACTAGTCTCGGAGAGACCCAGTACTTC	CAGSQDPTSLGETQYF
TRBV5-1	TRBD2	TRBJ2-1	NA	TGCGCCAGCAGCATCGGGACTAGCGGGGACAATGAGCAGTTCTTC	CASSIGTSGDNEQFF
TRBV7-9	NA	TRBJ2-4	NA	TGTGCCAGCAGCTTTGACTCAGTAGCCAAAAACATTCAGTACTTC	CASSFDSVAKNIQYF
TRBV6-1	TRBD1	TRBJ1-5	NA	TGTGCCAGCAGTGAACTAGGGGGGACAGGGGCAAATCAGCCCCAGCATTTT	CASSELGGTGANQPQHF
TRBV29-1	NA	TRBJ2-7	NA	TGCAGCGTTGAAAGGACCCACGAGCAGTACTTC	CSVERTHEQYF
TRBV12-3/TRBV12-4	TRBD1	TRBJ1-5	NA	TGTGCCAGCAGCCCAAACACAGGGGGCGGTCAGCCCCAGCATTTT	CASSPNTGGGQPQHF
TRBV29-1	NA	TRBJ2-4	few	TGCAGCGTAGAACCCATGGGGGACATTCAGTACTTC	CSVEPMGDIQYF
TRBV12-3/TRBV12-4	TRBD1	TRBJ2-1	NA	TGTGCCAGCAGCCCCGGGACAGAATTTTACAATGAGCAGTTCTTC	CASSPGTEFYNEQFF
TRBV5-6	NA	TRBJ2-5	NA	TGTGCCAGCGGCTTTGGTGGGGCTGGGGAGACCCAGTACTTC	CASGFGGAGETQYF
TRBV12-3/TRBV12-4	NA	TRBJ2-7	NA	TGTGCCAGCAGTTCGGAGGATTTCTACGGGGAGCAGTACTTC	CASSSEDFYGEQYF
TRBV4-1	NA	TRBJ1-2	NA	TGCGCCAGCAGCCAAATTCACGCCGGGGGTAGTGGCTACACCTTC	CASSQIHAGGSGYTF
TRBV29-1	NA	TRBJ2-1	many	TGCAGCGTCGACTACATCCTAGCCAATGAGCAGTTCTTC	CSVDYILANEQFF
TRBV14	TRBD1	TRBJ1-2	NA	TGTGCCAGCAGCTCCGGTGCAGGGGGCGGCTATGGCTACACCTTC	CASSSGAGGGYGYTF
TRBV12-3/TRBV12-4	NA	TRBJ2-7	NA	TGTGCCAGCAGTCCCAAAAGCCTCAGGGCGGTTGCCTACGAGCAGTACTTC	CASSPKSLRAVAYEQYF
TRBV12-3/TRBV12-4	NA	TRBJ2-7	NA	TGTGCCAGCAGAAGGGACGGTTCTGTAGAGCAGTACTTC	CASRRDGSVEQYF
TRBV7-9	NA	TRBJ1-2	NA	TGTGCCAGCAGCTTAATCGACAGCCCTCTGGATGGCTACACCTTC	CASSLIDSPLDGYTF
TRBV20-1	TRBD2	TRBJ2-7	few	TGCAGTGCTGGGGATAGCGGGGGATCCTACGAGCAGTACTTC	CSAGDSGGSYEQYF
TRBV5-5	NA	TRBJ2-1	NA	TGTGCCAGCAGCTTGTGGGGGAGCGGTGAGCAGTTCTTC	CASSLWGSGEQFF
TRBV29-1	TRBD1	TRBJ2-2	NA	TGCAGCGTTGCGGGACAGAGCACCGGGGAGCTGTTTTTT	CSVAGQSTGELFF
TRBV12-3/TRBV12-4	TRBD1	TRBJ2-3	NA	TGTGCCAGCAGTTTGGGACCGGGACAGCGCACAGATACGCAGTATTTT	CASSLGPGQRTDTQYF
TRBV7-6	TRBD1	TRBJ2-3	NA	TGTGCCAGCAGCTTAGGCGGACAGGGGGTAACAGATACGCAGTATTTT	CASSLGGQGVTDTQYF
TRBV7-3	NA	TRBJ1-6	few	TGTGCCAGCAGCTTAAGAGGGTTTGATTCACCCCTCCACTTT	CASSLRGFDSPLHF
TRBV6-5	TRBD1	TRBJ1-6	NA	TGTGCCAGCAGCGACAGGGGCGCCTATAATTCACCCCTCCACTTT	CASSDRGAYNSPLHF
TRBV10-3	TRBD1	TRBJ2-3	many	TGTGCCATCAGTGAGTCGACTCGACAGGGGTTTAGAACAGATACGCAGTATTTT	CAISESTRQGFRTDTQYF
TRBV20-1	NA	TRBJ2-7	NA	TGCAGTGCTGGAGGGACCACCTACGAGCAGTACTTC	CSAGGTTYEQYF
TRBV7-6	TRBD1	TRBJ2-3	NA	TGTGCCAGCAGCTCGACAGGGGGCCTGAGCACAGATACGCAGTATTTT	CASSSTGGLSTDTQYF
TRBV12-3/TRBV12-4	TRBD2	TRBJ2-1	few	TGTGCCAGCAGTTCCTGGACTAGCGGGGGACCGAATGAGCAGTTCTTC	CASSSWTSGGPNEQFF
TRBV24-1	TRBD1	TRBJ2-5	few	TGTGCCACCAGCGACGGGACAGACAATGAGCAGTACTTC	CATSDGTDNEQYF
TRBV5-5	NA	TRBJ2-7	NA	TGTGCCAGCAGCCATCCGGGCCCCACGGGGGAGCAGTACTTC	CASSHPGPTGEQYF
TRBV11-2	NA	TRBJ2-5	NA	TGTGCCAGCAGCTTAACCAGGGGGGGAATTCGAGAGACCCAGTACTTC	CASSLTRGGIRETQYF
TRBV11-3	NA	TRBJ2-6	NA	TGTGCCAGCAGCCCCGGGGCCACTGGGGCCAACGTCCTGACTTTC	CASSPGATGANVLTF
TRBV20-1	NA	TRBJ1-2	few	TGCAGTGCTAGCTTGACTAACTATGGCTACACCTTC	CSASLTNYGYTF
TRBV20-1	NA	TRBJ2-3	NA	TGCAGTGCTATGACGGGAGAGGGCCCAGATACGCAGTATTTT	CSAMTGEGPDTQYF
TRBV11-2	TRBD2	TRBJ2-1	once	TGCGCCAGCAGCTTCGCCGGACTAGCGCAGTTCTTC	CASSFAGLAQFF
TRBV29-1	TRBD1	TRBJ2-7	few	TGCAGCGTTGCCGGGACAGGGTATTACGAGCAGTACTTC	CSVAGTGYYEQYF
TRBV24-1	TRBD2	TRBJ2-1	few	TGTGCCACCAGTGACCCTACTAGCGGGAGTTGGTTCTTC	CATSDPTSGSWFF